Listed below are T cell receptor beta chains from one sample, sequenced in a study of circulating and synovial CD4+ cells in juvenile arthritis. TCRdb keeps only in-frame clones here, not all; method: immunoSEQ multiplex PCR. This table has over 11,000 clones, around 80% appearing once. What was sequenced was CD4+ T cells from synovial fluid. The receptors were sampled from a human patient with juvenile idiopathic arthritis. Some clones in this sample may be carry-over from other donors' samples. Both conserved end residues are part of each CDR3. Fields, in order: J gene, D gene, V gene, clone size, CDR3 protein, CDR3 DNA. The D gene is left open where the match is weak. Expanded clones get a size class; other rows say once, few or many, or leave the size out.

TRBJ1-1 | . | TRBV29-1 | . | CSVGSGGAFF | TGCAGCGTCGGGTCGGGGGGGGCTTTCTTT
TRBJ2-7 | . | TRBV2 | . | CASSESSYEQYF | TGTGCCAGCAGTGAATCCAGCTACGAGCAGTACTTC
TRBJ2-2 | . | TRBV29-1 | . | CSVGSGGELFF | TGCAGCGTTGGAAGCGGGGGGGAGCTGTTTTTT
TRBJ2-7 | TRBD2 | TRBV6-6 | . | CASSYLLAGGRYEQYF | TGTGCCAGCAGTTACCTCTTAGCGGGAGGGAGGTACGAGCAGTACTTC
TRBJ1-1 | . | TRBV28 | . | CASSRGGSNTEAFF | TGTGCCAGCTCTAGGGGGGGCTCGAACACTGAAGCTTTCTTT
TRBJ1-1 | . | TRBV4-1 | . | CASSQGRGRGGWTEAFF | TGCGCCAGCAGCCAAGGGCGGGGCAGGGGAGGGTGGACTGAAGCTTTCTTT
TRBJ1-1 | TRBD1 | TRBV25-1 | few | CASSEGSTGSGEAFF | TGTGCCAGCAGCGAGGGATCGACAGGGAGTGGTGAAGCTTTCTTT
TRBJ1-2 | TRBD1 | TRBV7-2 | . | CASSWTGTGAYGYTF | TGTGCCAGCAGCTGGACCGGGACAGGGGCCTATGGCTACACCTTC
TRBJ2-6 | TRBD1 | TRBV14 | . | CASSPNRGQGANVLTF | TGTGCCAGCTCCCCTAACAGGGGGCAAGGGGCCAACGTCCTGACTTTC
TRBJ1-1 | TRBD1 | TRBV7-9 | . | CASSFSRGQGRNTEAFF | TGTGCCAGCAGCTTCAGCCGCGGACAGGGACGGAACACTGAAGCTTTCTTT
TRBJ1-3 | . | TRBV4-3 | . | CASSQDVTGVRRSSVDTIYF | TGCGCCAGCAGCCAAGATGTGACAGGCGTTAGGAGAAGTTCCGTTGACACCATATATTTT
TRBJ1-1 | TRBD1 | TRBV6-1 | . | CASSVDRAGGLNTEAFF | TGTGCCAGCAGTGTAGACAGGGCCGGCGGATTGAACACTGAAGCTTTCTTT
TRBJ1-1 | TRBD1 | TRBV5-8 | . | CASSLGQGRDTEAFF | TGTGCCAGCAGCTTAGGACAGGGGAGGGACACTGAAGCTTTCTTT
TRBJ1-2 | TRBD1 | TRBV4-1 | . | CARSTREGQISNYGYTF | TGCGCCCGCAGCACTCGAGAGGGACAGATCTCAAACTATGGCTACACCTTC
TRBJ2-5 | . | TRBV28 | . | CASKKGGETQYF | TGTGCCAGCAAGAAAGGGGGAGAGACCCAGTACTTC
TRBJ2-7 | . | TRBV20-1 | . | CSGGEPYEQYF | TGCAGTGGGGGGGAACCCTACGAGCAGTACTTC
TRBJ1-5 | . | TRBV28 | . | CASSLTGISNQPQHF | TGTGCCAGCAGTTTAACAGGGATTAGCAATCAGCCCCAGCATTTT
TRBJ1-1 | . | TRBV5-1 | . | CAANHPRDGGSDTEAFF | TGCGCCGCAAACCACCCCCGGGACGGGGGATCGGACACTGAAGCTTTCTTT
TRBJ2-7 | . | TRBV18 | . | CASSRHSYEQYF | TGTGCCAGCTCACGTCACTCCTACGAGCAGTACTTC
TRBJ1-2 | . | TRBV28 | . | CASSFSWRNYGYTF | TGTGCCAGCAGTTTCTCCTGGAGGAACTATGGCTACACCTTC
TRBJ1-5 | . | TRBV7-9 | few | CASSLGRAADQPQHF | TGTGCCAGCAGCTTAGGGAGGGCAGCCGATCAGCCCCAGCATTTT
TRBJ1-1 | . | TRBV30 | once | CAWSVYSGEGAFF | TGTGCCTGGAGTGTCTACTCCGGGGAGGGAGCTTTCTTT
TRBJ2-7 | . | TRBV30 | . | CAWSVGDNYEQYF | TGTGCCTGGAGTGTGGGGGACAACTACGAGCAGTACTTC
TRBJ2-5 | TRBD2 | TRBV5-1 | . | CASSLGPAGGQETQYF | TGCGCCAGCAGCTTGGGACCAGCGGGAGGCCAAGAGACCCAGTACTTC
TRBJ1-1 | TRBD1 | TRBV5-1 | . | CASSFALNRGDLNTEAFF | TGCGCCAGCAGCTTCGCCCTCAACAGGGGCGACCTGAACACTGAAGCTTTCTTT
TRBJ1-1 | . | TRBV4-2 | . | CASSQETRGLQMNTEAFF | TGTGCCAGCAGCCAAGAGACAAGGGGGTTACAAATGAACACTGAAGCTTTCTTT
TRBJ2-5 | TRBD2 | TRBV4-2 | . | CASSQGLAGGPETQYF | TGTGCCAGCAGCCAGGGACTAGCGGGAGGGCCAGAGACCCAGTACTTC
TRBJ2-5 | TRBD2 | TRBV7-2 | few | CASSSLGAGGEGETQYF | TGTGCCAGCAGCTCTCTTGGGGCGGGGGGGGAAGGAGAGACCCAGTACTTC
TRBJ2-1 | . | TRBV11-3 | . | CASSPEGANEQFF | TGTGCCAGCAGCCCGGAGGGGGCGAATGAGCAGTTCTTC
TRBJ1-1 | . | TRBV7-2 | . | CASSLGTGRTEAFF | TGTGCCAGCAGCTTAGGTACAGGGCGCACTGAAGCTTTCTTT
TRBJ1-3 | . | TRBV25-1 | . | CASSQTDDSGNTIYF | TGTGCCAGCAGTCAAACAGACGACTCTGGAAACACCATATATTTT
TRBJ2-7 | TRBD2 | TRBV7-7 | . | CASSLVSGRGSEQYF | TGTGCTAGCAGCTTAGTAAGCGGGAGAGGTTCCGAGCAGTACTTC
TRBJ1-6 | TRBD1 | TRBV12-5 | . | CASGFVVLQGNLHF | TGTGCTAGTGGTTTCGTGGTATTACAGGGGAATCTCCACTTT
TRBJ1-6 | . | TRBV6-5 | . | CASRGAYNSPLHF | TGTGCCAGCAGGGGGGCCTATAATTCCCCCCTCCACTTT
TRBJ2-1 | . | TRBV4-1 | . | CASSHSYNEQFF | TGCGCCAGCAGCCATAGCTACAATGAGCAGTTCTTC
TRBJ1-2 | . | TRBV6-5 | . | CASSYYGPVGYGYTF | TGTGCCAGCAGTTACTATGGGCCAGTTGGGTATGGCTACACCTTC
TRBJ2-1 | TRBD2 | TRBV6-6 | . | CASSYGTSGGEQFF | TGTGCCAGCAGTTACGGGACTAGCGGGGGGGAGCAGTTCTTC
TRBJ1-2 | TRBD1 | TRBV6-5 | . | CASSPWDRGRYGYTF | TGTGCCAGCAGTCCGTGGGACAGGGGCAGGTATGGCTACACCTTC
TRBJ2-7 | . | TRBV7-2 | . | CASSLGEHEQYF | TGTGCCAGCAGCTTAGGGGAGCACGAGCAGTACTTC
TRBJ2-7 | TRBD1 | TRBV27 | . | CASSPGQQYEQYF | TGTGCCAGCAGCCCGGGACAGCAATACGAGCAGTACTTC
TRBJ2-3 | TRBD2 | TRBV6-1 | . | CASRILAGRADTQYF | TGTGCCAGCAGAATACTAGCGGGGAGGGCAGATACGCAGTATTTT